This TCR beta chain was documented in a study of T-cell memory formation after mild COVID-19. Overall study: In these data, TCR clusters were largely donor specific. Study-level findings and limits: Researchers found some responding clones in pre-infection memory, a sign that cross-reactive memory joined.

Trimming shortened V by 6 bases and J by 4 bases, and 12 bases separated the two germline ends. The germline V gene encodes CDR1 MGHDK and CDR2 SYGVNS. This CDR3 is built from 14 residues. 5'RACE with constant-segment primers yielded barcoded, UMI-tagged TCR alpha and TCR beta cDNA libraries. TCRdb recomputed calls from the 5' RACE reads with MiXCR, one row per CDR3 protein. The data contain under 550,000 distinct CDR3 sequences, under 20% of them singletons. Note on this clonotype: Its cognate antigen is unknown.

The chain combines TRBV25-1 with TRBJ2-2; possibly TRBD1 or TRBD2 for D (5 bases each). The TCR comes from a man in his late teens or twenties who had mild COVID-19 (a few samples of this study predate the infection). Cell type and time point are not known. Sequencing was performed on PBMCs or a T cell subset sorted from them (not recorded which). CDR3 region: CASSPRGITGELFF. The CDR3, as DNA: TGTGCCAGCAGCCCTCGGGGCATCACCGGGGAGCTGTTTTTT. The full variable domain, in which reference TRBV25-1 and TRBJ2-2 provide the parts outside the CDR3, is EADIYQTPRYLVIGTGKKITLECSQTMGHDKMYWYQQDPGMELHLIHYSYGVNSTEKGDLSSESTVSRIRTEHFPLTLESARPSHTSQYLCASSPRGITGELFFGEGSRLTVL.